This T cell receptor beta chain is drawn from a study of vaccination effects on CD4 cells after COVID-19. Across the study: Samples came 142 and 148 days after COVID-19 diagnosis, before vaccination. Findings of the study overall: Clones arising from infection and from vaccination showed marked clonal contraction late after vaccination.

In the ViraFEST assay, antigen-specific CD4+ clonotypes were identified by expansion after peptide-pool stimulation. Between days 9 and 11 of culture, CD4+ T cells were separated out. The person had PCR-confirmed SARS-CoV-2 infection between March and December 2020. The CDR3 runs 13 residues. Germline V gene lookup returns CDR1 SGHRS and CDR2 YFSETQ. V was shortened by 2 bases and J by 0 bases, with 6 bases between the two germline ends. Some clones are missing from TCRdb's copy, which holds only in-frame ones; the method was immunoSEQ multiplex PCR. This table holds about 45,000 clones, around 72% found once. Comment on this clone: Its antigen is currently unknown.

Sequencing was performed on CD4+ T cells from PBMCs cultured with a peptide pool, taken before COVID-19 vaccination. This clonotype was obtained from a human donor who had a prior SARS-CoV-2 infection. J is TRBJ2-7 and V is TRBV5-1; D call uncertain. The CDR3 protein is CASSFESSYEQYF. CDR3 DNA: TGCGCCAGCAGCTTTGAGAGCTCCTACGAGCAGTACTTC. Filled out from reference TRBV5-1 and TRBJ2-7, the complete variable domain reads KAGVTQTPRYLIKTRGQQVTLSCSPISGHRSVSWYQQTPGQGLQFLFEYFSETQRNKGNFPGRFSGRQFSNSRSEMNVSTLELGDSALYLCASSFESSYEQYFGPGTRLTVT.